This T cell receptor beta chain is from a study of cytomegalovirus exposure and HLA in healthy donors. Study-wide results and caveats: A later analysis linked a missense variant in DCLRE1C to the trimming of TCR beta V and J genes. In a later analysis, common viral pathogens appeared linked to several of the most significant clusters.

PCR primers comprised 60 Vbeta and 13 Jbeta primers. Sequencing used immunoSEQ multiplex PCR; TCRdb keeps in-frame clones, though not all of them. The profile shows around 150,000 clones, about 80% of them singletons. This clone was recorded once. The antigen remains undetermined. The receptor was derived from a young man in good health and CMV-seropositive. The specimen was PBMCs.

The CDR3 sequence is CASSSGGGEETQYF. The CDR3 DNA reads as TGCGCCAGCAGCTCTGGCGGGGGAGAAGAGACCCAGTACTTC. The chain has TRBV5-1 and TRBJ2-5; TRBD2 matches 7 bases. Germline CDR1 reads SGHRS; CDR2 reads YFSETQ. Trimming cost V 3 bases and J 3 bases; bases outside gene matches: 5. This CDR3 has 14 residues.